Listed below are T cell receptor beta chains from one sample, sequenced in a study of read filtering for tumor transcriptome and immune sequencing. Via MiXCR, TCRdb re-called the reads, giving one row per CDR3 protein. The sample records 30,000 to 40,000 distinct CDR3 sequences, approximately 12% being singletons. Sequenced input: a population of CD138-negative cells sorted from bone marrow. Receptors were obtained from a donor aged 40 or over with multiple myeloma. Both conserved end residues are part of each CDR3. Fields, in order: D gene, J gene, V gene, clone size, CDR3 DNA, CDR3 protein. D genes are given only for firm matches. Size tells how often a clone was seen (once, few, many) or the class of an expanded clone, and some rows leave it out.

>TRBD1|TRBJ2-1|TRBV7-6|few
TGTGCCAGCTCACCCGGGACAGGGTCCAATGAGCAGTTCTTC
CASSPGTGSNEQFF
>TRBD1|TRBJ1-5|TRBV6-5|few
TGTGCCAGCAGCCAGGGGGATCTTCAGCCCCAGCATTTT
CASSQGDLQPQHF
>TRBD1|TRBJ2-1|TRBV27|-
TGTGCCAGCAGTTGGGACAGGTTCCACAATGGGCAGTTCTTC
CASSWDRFHNGQFF
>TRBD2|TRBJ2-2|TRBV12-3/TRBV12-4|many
TGTGCCAGCAGTCCGCTAGCTGGGAGGGACACCGGGGAGCTGTTTTTT
CASSPLAGRDTGELFF
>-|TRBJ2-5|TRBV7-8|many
TGTGCCAGCAGCTTAGCGGGAGAGACCCAGTACTTC
CASSLAGETQYF
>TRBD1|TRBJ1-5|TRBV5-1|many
TGCGCCAGCAGCTTTGGACAGGAGGGTCAGCCCCAGCATTTT
CASSFGQEGQPQHF
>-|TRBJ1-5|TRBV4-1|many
TGCGCCAGCAGCCAAGATTCCCTCGGGGCCTATAGCAATCAGCCCCAGCATTTT
CASSQDSLGAYSNQPQHF
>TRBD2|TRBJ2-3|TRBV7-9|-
TGTGCCAGCAGTCCTCTAGCGGCTAGCACAGATGCGCAGTATTTT
CASSPLAASTDAQYF
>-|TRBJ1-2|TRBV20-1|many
TGCAGTGCTACCCGCCGTAATGGCTACACCTTC
CSATRRNGYTF
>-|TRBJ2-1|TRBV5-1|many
TGCGCCAGCAGCTTCATCAGTAATGAGCAGTTCTTC
CASSFISNEQFF
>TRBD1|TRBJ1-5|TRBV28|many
TGTGCCAGCAGTTTACTCTCGACAGGGAGGCCCCAGCATTTT
CASSLLSTGRPQHF
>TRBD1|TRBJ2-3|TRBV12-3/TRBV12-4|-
TGTGCCAGCAGTTTTGGGGACACGGACAGGGATACGCAGTATTTT
CASSFGDTDRDTQYF
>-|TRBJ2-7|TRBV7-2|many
TGTGCCAGCAGCCGTGTGGGGAAGGGCTACGAGCAGTACTTC
CASSRVGKGYEQYF
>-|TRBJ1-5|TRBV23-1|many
TGCGCCAGCAGGCCCATATACGTAGGGGGGCGAGGGGATAAGAGTCAGCCCCAGCATTTT
CASRPIYVGGRGDKSQPQHF